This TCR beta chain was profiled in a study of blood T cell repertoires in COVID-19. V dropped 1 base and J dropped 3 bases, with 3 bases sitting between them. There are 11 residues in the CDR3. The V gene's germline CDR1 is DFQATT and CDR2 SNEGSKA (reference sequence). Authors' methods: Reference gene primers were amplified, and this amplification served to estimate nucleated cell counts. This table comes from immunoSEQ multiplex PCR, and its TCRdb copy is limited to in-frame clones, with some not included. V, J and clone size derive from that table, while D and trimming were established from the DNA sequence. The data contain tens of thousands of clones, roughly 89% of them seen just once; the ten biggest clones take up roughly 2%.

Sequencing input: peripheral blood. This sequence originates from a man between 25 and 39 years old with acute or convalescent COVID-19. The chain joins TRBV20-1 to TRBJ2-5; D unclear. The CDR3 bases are TGCAGTGCTAGAGGAGAAGAGACCCAGTACTTC. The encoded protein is CSARGEETQYF.